Sequencing of this T cell receptor beta chain was carried out in a study of blood T cell repertoires in COVID-19. As for the study in general: PBMCs, B-cell-depleted T cells, or T cells were the source of the cDNA or gDNA that made up the material.

Data came from immunoSEQ multiplex PCR; TCRdb stores just in-frame clones and leaves some out. This sample has 150,000 to 190,000 clones, with more than 65% found just once. The V and J ends lost 8 bases and 7 bases, in that order; junction bases with no gene match: 7. CDR1 is SNHLY, CDR2 FYNNEI, per germline. The CDR3 spans 15 residues. The material sequenced was peripheral blood. This rearrangement joins TRBV2 to TRBJ1-6; TRBD1 matches at 11 bases. This TCR was sampled from a woman aged 45-59 years with acute or convalescent COVID-19. The CDR3 reads CASLRDRGGNSPLHF. In nucleotides, the CDR3 is TGTGCCAGCCTCCGGGACAGGGGGGGAAATTCACCCCTCCACTTT.